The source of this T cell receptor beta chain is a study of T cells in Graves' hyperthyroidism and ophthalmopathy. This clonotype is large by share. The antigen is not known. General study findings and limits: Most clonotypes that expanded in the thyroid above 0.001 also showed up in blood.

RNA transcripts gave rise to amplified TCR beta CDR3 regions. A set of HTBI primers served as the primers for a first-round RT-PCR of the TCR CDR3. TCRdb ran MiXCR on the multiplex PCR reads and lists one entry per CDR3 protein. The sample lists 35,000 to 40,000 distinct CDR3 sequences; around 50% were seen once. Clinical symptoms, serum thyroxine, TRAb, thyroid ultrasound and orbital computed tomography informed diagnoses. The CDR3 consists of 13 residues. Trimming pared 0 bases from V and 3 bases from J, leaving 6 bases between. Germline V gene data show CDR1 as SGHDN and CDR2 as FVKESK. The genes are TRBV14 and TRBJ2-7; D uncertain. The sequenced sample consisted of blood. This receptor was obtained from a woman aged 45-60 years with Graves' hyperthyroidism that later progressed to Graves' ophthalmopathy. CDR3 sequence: CASSQDRLYEQYF. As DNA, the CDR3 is TGTGCCAGCAGCCAAGACCGTCTCTACGAGCAGTACTTC.